The T cell receptor (beta chain) under discussion was sequenced for a study of shared clonotypes between healthy human individuals. Here immunoSEQ multiplex PCR was the method, and the copy in TCRdb shows in-frame clones only, minus some. The sample carries 850,000 to 1,200,000 clones, about 80% recorded once. In the case of this clone: No antigen is known for it.

The germline V gene encodes CDR1 MDHEN and CDR2 SYDVKM. Trimming took off 7 bases at V and 5 bases at J, with 16 bases between the two ends. The CDR3 runs 14 residues. Study findings and constraints: Across subsets, estimated richness was generally greater for naive than for memory populations. Large depth notwithstanding, sorted-subset sequencing proved incomplete by rarefaction. Sampling used blood alone; tissue repertoires probably differ.

The donors were all Caucasian adults (living in Nashville, Tennessee). V is TRBV28 and J is TRBJ2-3; possible D gene TRBD2, 5 bases. This TCR was sampled from a man between 18 and 29 years old in good health. The sample was memory CD4+ T cells sorted from blood. Indicated subset: CD45RA-negative fraction. The CDR3 spells CASTPSGRVDTQYF. In nucleotides, the CDR3 is TGTGCCAGCACCCCTTCGGGAAGGGTAGATACGCAGTATTTT.